This T cell receptor beta chain was documented in a study of shared clonotypes between healthy human individuals. Repertoires were generated with immunoSEQ multiplex PCR, while TCRdb's copy carries only in-frame clones and drops some. The data show 2 million to 2.5 million clones, 93% seen once. CDR3 length: 14 amino acids. V gave up 5 bases and J gave up 1 base, with 11 bases separating them. Per the germline V gene, CDR1 is SEHNR and CDR2 is FQNEAQ (reference sequence). The chain couples TRBV7-9 to TRBJ2-5; D possibly corresponds to TRBD1 (5 bases). The sequencing sample was made of naive CD4+ T cells from PBMCs. Subset: CD45RA+ positively selected. This TCR derives from a man aged 18 to 29 in good health. Some clones in this sample may be carry-over from other donors' samples. The CDR3 region has the DNA TGTGCCAGCAGCCCGGACACAATCCAAGAGACCCAGTACTTC. Protein: CASSPDTIQETQYF.